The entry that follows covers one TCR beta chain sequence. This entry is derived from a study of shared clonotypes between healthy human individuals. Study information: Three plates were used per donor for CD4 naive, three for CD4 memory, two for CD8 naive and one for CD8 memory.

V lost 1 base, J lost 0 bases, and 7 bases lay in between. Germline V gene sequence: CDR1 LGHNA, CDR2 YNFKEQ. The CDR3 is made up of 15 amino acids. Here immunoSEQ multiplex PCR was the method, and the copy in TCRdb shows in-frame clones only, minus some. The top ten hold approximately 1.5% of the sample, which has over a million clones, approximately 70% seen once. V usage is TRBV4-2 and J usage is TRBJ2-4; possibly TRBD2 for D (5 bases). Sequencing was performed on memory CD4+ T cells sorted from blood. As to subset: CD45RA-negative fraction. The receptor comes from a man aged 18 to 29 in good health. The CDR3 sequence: CASSQVGLAKNIQYF. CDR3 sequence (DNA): TGTGCCAGCAGCCAAGTTGGACTAGCCAAAAACATTCAGTACTTC.